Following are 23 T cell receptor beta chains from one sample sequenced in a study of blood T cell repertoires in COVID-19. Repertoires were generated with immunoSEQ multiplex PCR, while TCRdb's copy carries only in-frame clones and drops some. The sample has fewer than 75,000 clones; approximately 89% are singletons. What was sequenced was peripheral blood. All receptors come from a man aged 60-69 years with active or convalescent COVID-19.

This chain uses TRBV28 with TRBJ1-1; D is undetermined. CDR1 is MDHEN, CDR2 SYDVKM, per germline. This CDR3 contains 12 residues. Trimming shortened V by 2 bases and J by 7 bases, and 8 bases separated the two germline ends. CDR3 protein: CASSLTSGEAFF. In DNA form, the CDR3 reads TGTGCCAGCAGTTTAACCTCCGGTGAAGCTTTCTTT.

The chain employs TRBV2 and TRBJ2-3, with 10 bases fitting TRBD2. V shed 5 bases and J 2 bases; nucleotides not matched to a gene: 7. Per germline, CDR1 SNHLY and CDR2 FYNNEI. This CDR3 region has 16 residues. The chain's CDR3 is CASSFRTSGYTDTQYF. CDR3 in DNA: TGTGCCAGCAGTTTCAGGACTAGCGGATACACAGATACGCAGTATTTT. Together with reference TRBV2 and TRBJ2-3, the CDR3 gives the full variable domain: EPEVTQTPSHQVTQMGQEVILRCVPISNHLYFYWYRQILGQKVEFLVSFYNNEISEKSEIFDDQFSVERPDGSNFTLKIRSTKLEDSAMYFCASSFRTSGYTDTQYFGPGTRLTVL.

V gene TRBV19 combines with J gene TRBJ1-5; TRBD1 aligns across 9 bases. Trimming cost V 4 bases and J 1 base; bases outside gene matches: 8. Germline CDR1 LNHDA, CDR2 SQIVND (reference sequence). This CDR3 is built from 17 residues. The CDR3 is CASSKSGQGQSNQPQHF. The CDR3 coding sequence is TGTGCCAGTAGTAAATCGGGACAGGGCCAAAGCAATCAGCCCCAGCATTTT.

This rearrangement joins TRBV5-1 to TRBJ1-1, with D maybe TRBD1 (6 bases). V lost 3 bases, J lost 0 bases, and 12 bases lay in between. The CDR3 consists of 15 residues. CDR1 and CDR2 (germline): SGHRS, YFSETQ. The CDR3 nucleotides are TGCGCCAGCAGCTCAAACAGGGACCTGAACACTGAAGCTTTCTTT. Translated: CASSSNRDLNTEAFF. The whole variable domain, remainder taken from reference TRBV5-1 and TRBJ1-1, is KAGVTQTPRYLIKTRGQQVTLSCSPISGHRSVSWYQQTPGQGLQFLFEYFSETQRNKGNFPGRFSGRQFSNSRSEMNVSTLELGDSALYLCASSSNRDLNTEAFFGQGTRLTVV.

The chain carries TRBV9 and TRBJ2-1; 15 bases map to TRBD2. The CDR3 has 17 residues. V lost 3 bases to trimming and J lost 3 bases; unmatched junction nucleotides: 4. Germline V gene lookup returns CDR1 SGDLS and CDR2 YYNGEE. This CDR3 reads CASSAGTSGGSYNEQFF. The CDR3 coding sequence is TGTGCCAGCAGCGCCGGGACTAGCGGGGGGAGCTACAATGAGCAGTTCTTC.

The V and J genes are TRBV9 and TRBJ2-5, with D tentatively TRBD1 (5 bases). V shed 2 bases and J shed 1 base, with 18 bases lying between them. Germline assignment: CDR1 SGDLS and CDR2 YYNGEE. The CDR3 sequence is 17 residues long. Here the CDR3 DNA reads TGTGCCAGCAGCGTGGCTTCATGGGGCCCCCCCCAAGAGACCCAGTACTTC. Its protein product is CASSVASWGPPQETQYF.

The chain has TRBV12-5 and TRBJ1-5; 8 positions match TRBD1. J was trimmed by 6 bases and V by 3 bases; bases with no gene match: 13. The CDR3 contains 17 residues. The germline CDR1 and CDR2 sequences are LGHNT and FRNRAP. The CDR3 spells CASGFVGPTGVGQPQHF. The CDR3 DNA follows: TGTGCTAGTGGTTTCGTGGGTCCGACAGGGGTCGGTCAGCCCCAGCATTTT.

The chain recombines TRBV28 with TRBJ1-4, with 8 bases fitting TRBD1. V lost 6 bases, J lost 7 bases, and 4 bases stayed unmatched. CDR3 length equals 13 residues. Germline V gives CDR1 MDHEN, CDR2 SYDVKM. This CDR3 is CASRGQVVEKLFF. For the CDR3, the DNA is TGTGCCAGCAGGGGACAGGTCGTTGAAAAACTGTTTTTT.

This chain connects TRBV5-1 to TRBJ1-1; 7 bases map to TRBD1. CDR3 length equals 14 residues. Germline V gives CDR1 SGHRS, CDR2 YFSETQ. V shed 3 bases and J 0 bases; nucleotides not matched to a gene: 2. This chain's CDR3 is CASSSTGMNTEAFF. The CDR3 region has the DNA TGCGCCAGCAGCTCGACAGGGATGAACACTGAAGCTTTCTTT. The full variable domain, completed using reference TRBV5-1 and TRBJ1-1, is KAGVTQTPRYLIKTRGQQVTLSCSPISGHRSVSWYQQTPGQGLQFLFEYFSETQRNKGNFPGRFSGRQFSNSRSEMNVSTLELGDSALYLCASSSTGMNTEAFFGQGTRLTVV.

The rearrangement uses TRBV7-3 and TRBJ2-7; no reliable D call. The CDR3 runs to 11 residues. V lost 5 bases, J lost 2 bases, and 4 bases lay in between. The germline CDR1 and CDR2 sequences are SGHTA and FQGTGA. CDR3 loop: CASSPTYEQYF. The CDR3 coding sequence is TGTGCCAGCAGCCCCACCTACGAGCAGTACTTC. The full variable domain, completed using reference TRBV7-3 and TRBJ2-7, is GAGVSQTPSNKVTEKGKYVELRCDPISGHTALYWYRQSLGQGPEFLIYFQGTGAADDSGLPNDRFFAVRPEGSVSTLKIQRTERGDSAVYLCASSPTYEQYFGPGTRLTVT.

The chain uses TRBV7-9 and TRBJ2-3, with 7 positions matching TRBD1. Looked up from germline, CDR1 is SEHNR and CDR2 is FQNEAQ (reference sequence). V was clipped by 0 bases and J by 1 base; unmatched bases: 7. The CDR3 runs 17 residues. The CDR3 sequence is CASSLAWDSTGTDTQYF. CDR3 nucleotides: TGTGCCAGCAGCTTAGCATGGGACAGTACTGGCACAGATACGCAGTATTTT.

CDR3 nucleotides: TGCAGCGTTGAATCTAGCGGGTACCATTCAGAGACCCAGTACTTC. Translation gives CSVESSGYHSETQYF. The V call is TRBV29-1, the J call TRBJ2-5; 8 nucleotides line up with TRBD2. CDR1 SQVTM and CDR2 ANQGSEA come from the germline V gene. This CDR3 is 15 amino acids long. J lost 4 bases, V lost 2 bases, and 9 bases had no gene match.

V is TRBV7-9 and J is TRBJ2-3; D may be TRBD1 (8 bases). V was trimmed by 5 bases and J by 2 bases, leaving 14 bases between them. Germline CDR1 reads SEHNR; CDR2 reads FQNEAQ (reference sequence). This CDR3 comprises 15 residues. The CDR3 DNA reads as TGTGCCAGCAGCATTACAGGGGGGGACACAGATACGCAGTATTTT. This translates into CASSITGGDTDTQYF.

CDR3 loop: CASSVALRDTEKGYTF. The CDR3 DNA is TGTGCCAGCAGCGTAGCCTTAAGGGACACCGAAAAAGGCTACACCTTC. This chain joins TRBV9 and TRBJ1-2; a weak D match, TRBD1 (6 bases). Per germline, CDR1 SGDLS and CDR2 YYNGEE. The V end lost 0 bases, the J end lost 8 bases, and 20 bases lay between the germline ends. The CDR3 totals 16 residues.

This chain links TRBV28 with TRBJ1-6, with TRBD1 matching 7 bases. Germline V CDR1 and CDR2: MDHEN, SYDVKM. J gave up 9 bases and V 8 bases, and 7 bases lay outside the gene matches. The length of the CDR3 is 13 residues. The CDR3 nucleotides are TGTGCCAGCGAAAGACAGGGCCTTTCACCCCTCCACTTT. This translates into CASERQGLSPLHF. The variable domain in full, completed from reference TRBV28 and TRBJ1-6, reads DVKVTQSSRYLVKRTGEKVFLECVQDMDHENMFWYRQDPGLGLRLIYFSYDVKMKEKGDIPEGYSVSREKKERFSLILESASTNQTSMYLCASERQGLSPLHFGNGTRLTVT.

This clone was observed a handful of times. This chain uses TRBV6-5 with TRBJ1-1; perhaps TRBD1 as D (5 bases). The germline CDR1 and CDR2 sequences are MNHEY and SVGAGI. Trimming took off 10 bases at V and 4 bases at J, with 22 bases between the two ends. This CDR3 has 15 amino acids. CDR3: CAIRGGQLGVTEAFF. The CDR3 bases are TGTGCCATAAGGGGAGGGCAGCTGGGTGTCACTGAAGCTTTCTTT.

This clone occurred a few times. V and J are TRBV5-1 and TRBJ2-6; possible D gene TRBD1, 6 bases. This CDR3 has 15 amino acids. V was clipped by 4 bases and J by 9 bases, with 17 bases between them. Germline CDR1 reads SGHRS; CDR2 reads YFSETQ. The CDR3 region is CASSPTLQGFNVLTF. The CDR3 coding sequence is TGCGCCAGCAGCCCGACTCTACAGGGATTCAACGTCCTGACTTTC.

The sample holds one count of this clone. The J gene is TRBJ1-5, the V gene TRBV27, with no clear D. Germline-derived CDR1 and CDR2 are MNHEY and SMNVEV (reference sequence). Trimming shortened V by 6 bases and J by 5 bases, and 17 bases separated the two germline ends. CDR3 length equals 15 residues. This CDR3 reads CASSAAETLDQPQHF. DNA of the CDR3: TGTGCCAGCAGCGCAGCAGAGACATTGGATCAGCCCCAGCATTTT.

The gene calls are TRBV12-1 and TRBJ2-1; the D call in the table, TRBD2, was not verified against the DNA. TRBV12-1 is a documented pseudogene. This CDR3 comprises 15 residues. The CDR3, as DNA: TGTGCCAGCAGCTTACGGGAGGTCCCTTACAATGAGCAGTTCTTC. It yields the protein CASSLREVPYNEQFF.

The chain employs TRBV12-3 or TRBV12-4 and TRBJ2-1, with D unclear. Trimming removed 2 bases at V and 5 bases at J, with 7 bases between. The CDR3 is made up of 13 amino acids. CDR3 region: CASSLSQNNEQFF. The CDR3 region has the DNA TGTGCCAGCAGTTTATCCCAGAACAATGAGCAGTTCTTC.

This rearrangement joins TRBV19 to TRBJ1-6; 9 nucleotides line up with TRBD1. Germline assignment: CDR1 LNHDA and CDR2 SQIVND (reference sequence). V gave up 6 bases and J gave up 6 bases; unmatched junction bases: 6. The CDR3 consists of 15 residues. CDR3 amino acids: CASRTDRGFNSPLHF. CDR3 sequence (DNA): TGTGCCAGTAGAACAGACAGGGGGTTTAATTCACCCCTCCACTTT.

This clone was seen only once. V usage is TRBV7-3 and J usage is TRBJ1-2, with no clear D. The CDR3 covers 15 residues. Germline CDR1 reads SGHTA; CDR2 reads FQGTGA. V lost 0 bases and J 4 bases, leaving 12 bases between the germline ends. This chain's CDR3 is CASSLTSPTVYGYTF. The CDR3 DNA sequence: TGTGCCAGCAGCTTAACGTCCCCAACAGTCTATGGCTACACCTTC.

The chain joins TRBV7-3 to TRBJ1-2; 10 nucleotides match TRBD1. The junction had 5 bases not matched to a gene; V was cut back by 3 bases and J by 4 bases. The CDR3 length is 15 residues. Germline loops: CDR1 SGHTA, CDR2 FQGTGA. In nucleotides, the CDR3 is TGTGCCAGCAGCTTTATTGGGACAGGGGTCTATGGCTACACCTTC. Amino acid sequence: CASSFIGTGVYGYTF.